This T cell receptor (beta chain) was recovered during a study of tumor and adjacent non-tumor tissue in lung cancer. In the study overall: Histology: under 15 adenocarcinoma, 2 squamous cell carcinoma, 1 small cell lung cancer. Some 4.2 million productive TCRbeta reads were obtained per sample on average.

There are 15 residues in the CDR3. Germline CDR1 reads LGHNA; CDR2 reads YSLEER. RNA was extracted from bulk tissue without any cell sorting. The library came from three nested PCR rounds adapted from ARM-PCR protocols. One entry per CDR3 protein results from TCRdb running MiXCR on the multiplex PCR reads. Of 90,000 to 110,000 distinct CDR3 sequences listed, roughly 75% were seen once; the top ten hold 37%. A few counts support this clonotype. This sequence may be a read error, since a much larger clone differs from it by one base. The specimen was lung tumor tissue. The chain is built from TRBV4-3 and TRBJ1-2; 8 positions agree with TRBD1. The TCR was taken from a woman aged 60-70 years with non-small cell lung cancer. CDR3 sequence (DNA): TGCGTCAGCAGCCATCCGGACAGGGCTAACTATGGCTACACCTTC. Amino acid sequence: CVSSHPDRANYGYTF.